This T cell receptor beta chain comes out of a study of shared clonotypes between healthy human individuals. V lost 0 bases and J lost 3, with 12 bases in between. The length of the CDR3 is 15 residues. Per germline, CDR1 LGHNA and CDR2 YSLEER. Overall study findings and caveats: Around 5.3% of naive CD4 clonotypes were shared across a handful of donors.

The data were produced by immunoSEQ multiplex PCR, yet TCRdb's version contains in-frame clones alone and is incomplete. The table has about 2.3 million clones, around 92% seen once; the top ten hold 0.3% to 0.4%. Notes on this clone: Its antigen is currently unknown.

This TCR was sampled from a man aged 18 to 30 in good health. Some clones in this sample may be carry-over from other donors' samples. V gene TRBV4-3 combines with J gene TRBJ2-7, with a weak D call TRBD1 (5 bases). Sequenced input: naive CD4+ T cells from PBMCs. As for subset: CD45RA+ positively selected. This CDR3 is CASSQEGAGFYEQYF. The CDR3 region has the DNA TGCGCCAGCAGCCAAGAAGGGGCAGGTTTCTACGAGCAGTACTTC.